The 32 T cell receptor beta chains below all came from one sample that was sequenced in a study of blood T cell repertoires in COVID-19. Sequencing was performed with immunoSEQ multiplex PCR; in TCRdb, only in-frame clones are kept and a portion is missing. There are 140,000 or so clones in the sample; about nine tenths occur only once, and around 40% lies in the top ten. The sequenced sample consisted of peripheral blood. The receptors here all came from a man in his fifties who had recovered from COVID-19.

The V gene is TRBV12-3 or TRBV12-4, the J gene TRBJ1-2; possible D gene TRBD1, 5 bases. V lost 3 bases and J 13 bases, leaving 15 bases between the germline ends. The CDR3 runs 12 residues. The CDR3 protein is CASSFQDKGPTF. The CDR3 DNA follows: TGTGCCAGCAGTTTTCAGGACAAGGGCCCCACCTTC.

The chain couples TRBV4-3 to TRBJ2-7, with D perhaps TRBD2 (5 bases). CDR1 and CDR2 from the germline V gene are LGHNA and YSLEER. Trimming removed 0 bases at V and 1 base at J, with 10 bases between. The CDR3 runs 15 residues. The CDR3 nucleotides are TGCGCCAGCAGCCAAGATCGTTCGGGGTCCTACGAGCAGTACTTC. It specifies CASSQDRSGSYEQYF.

This chain uses TRBV30 with TRBJ2-1; D gene unclear. The length of the CDR3 is 12 residues. V was trimmed by 0 bases and J by 11 bases, leaving 11 bases between them. Germline lookup yields CDR1 GTSNPN and CDR2 SVGIG (reference sequence). Here the CDR3 DNA reads TGTGCCTGGAGTGTAGAACTACACCAGCAGTTCTTC. The encoded protein is CAWSVELHQQFF.

V gene TRBV27 combines with J gene TRBJ1-2, with D possibly being TRBD1 (5 bases). CDR3 length: 15 residues. Trimming stripped 6 bases from V and 4 bases from J, with 18 bases between. Germline V gene sequence: CDR1 MNHEY, CDR2 SMNVEV (reference sequence). CDR3 sequence: CASRNKGAEGYGYTF. DNA for the CDR3: TGTGCCAGCAGGAATAAAGGGGCGGAGGGCTATGGCTACACCTTC.

The rearrangement uses TRBV6-5 and TRBJ1-5; D is unclear. The CDR3 is made up of 13 amino acids. The germline gives CDR1 MNHEY, CDR2 SVGAGI. V was shortened by 7 bases and J by 4 bases, with 11 bases between the two germline ends. In DNA form, the CDR3 reads TGTGCCAGCAAAGAGACTCAAAATCAGCCCCAGCATTTT. As protein: CASKETQNQPQHF.

The CDR3 nucleotides read TGTGCCAGCAGTTACGCCAGGGGTGGTGAGCAGTTCTTC. Its protein is CASSYARGGEQFF. This chain connects TRBV6-5 to TRBJ2-1; D may be TRBD1 (6 bases). Trimming took 2 bases from V and 9 from J, leaving 11 bases between them. CDR1 and CDR2 (germline): MNHEY, SVGAGI. CDR3 length equals 13 residues.

J is TRBJ2-5 and V is TRBV7-6; D possibly corresponds to TRBD2 (5 bases). The CDR3 runs to 15 residues. Trimming removed 5 bases from V and 2 bases from J, with 15 bases in between. From germline, CDR1 is SGHVS and CDR2 FNYEAQ. DNA for the CDR3: TGTGCCAGCAGCCAACGACTACACGGACAAGAGACCCAGTACTTC. The encoded protein is CASSQRLHGQETQYF.

The CDR3 is CASSLGATNEKLFF. The CDR3 DNA reads TGTGCCAGCAGCCTGGGAGCAACTAATGAAAAACTGTTTTTT. This chain connects TRBV3-1 (or the pseudogene TRBV3-2) to TRBJ1-4, with unresolved D. The germline V and J ends were trimmed by 4 bases and 0 bases, with 6 bases remaining between them. Germline V lookup: CDR1 LGHDT, CDR2 YNNKEL (reference sequence). The CDR3 has 14 residues.

The V gene is TRBV5-6, the J gene TRBJ1-2, with TRBD1 as a possible D gene (6 bases). V lost 7 bases and J lost 7, with 14 bases in between. In germline, CDR1 is SGHDT, CDR2 YYEEEE. The CDR3 runs 12 residues. CDR3 DNA sequence: TGTGCCAGCGAGGACGGGGGGCTTGGCTACACCTTC. This sequence encodes CASEDGGLGYTF.

This chain uses TRBV3-1 (or the pseudogene TRBV3-2) with TRBJ2-7; D is undetermined. Germline CDR1 LGHDT, CDR2 YNNKEL (reference sequence). The CDR3 runs to 15 residues. The V gene lost 1 base and the J gene lost 6 bases, with 16 bases spanning the gap. CDR3 sequence reads: CASSQVTSLSGEQYF. The CDR3 DNA sequence: TGTGCCAGCAGCCAAGTTACATCCCTCTCGGGCGAGCAGTACTTC.

This clone was seen a single time. The V call is TRBV4-1, the J call TRBJ1-1; 8 bases fit TRBD1. The germline V gene has CDR1 MGHRA and CDR2 YSYEKL. The CDR3 totals 15 residues. With 1 base clipped from V and 1 base from J, the junction kept 2 bases outside the gene matches. The CDR3 here is CASSQGDRKNTEAFF. The CDR3 bases are TGCGCCAGCAGCCAAGGGGACAGGAAGAACACTGAAGCTTTCTTT.

V gene TRBV7-2 combines with J gene TRBJ2-1; weak D call: TRBD2 (5 bases). The V end lost 5 bases, the J end lost 2 bases, and 13 bases lay between the germline ends. The CDR3 spans 15 residues. Looked up from germline, CDR1 is SGHTA and CDR2 is FQGNSA. The CDR3 nucleotides are TGTGCCAGCAGCCACGCTAGCTCAACCTACAATGAGCAGTTCTTC. It is translated as CASSHASSTYNEQFF. The entire variable domain, with the rest obtained from reference TRBV7-2 and TRBJ2-1, is as follows: GAGVSQSPSNKVTEKGKDVELRCDPISGHTALYWYRQSLGQGLEFLIYFQGNSAPDKSGLPSDRFSAERTGGSVSTLTIQRTQQEDSAVYLCASSHASSTYNEQFFGPGTRLTVL.

V is TRBV4-1 and J is TRBJ1-5, with 12 positions matching TRBD1. The V segment lost 3 bases and the J segment 5 bases; nucleotides outside the gene matches: 2. Per the germline V gene, CDR1 is MGHRA and CDR2 is YSYEKL. The CDR3 sequence is 15 residues long. CDR3 protein: CASSQGTGGYQPQHF. The CDR3 region has the DNA TGCGCCAGCAGCCAGGGGACAGGGGGCTATCAGCCCCAGCATTTT.

J is TRBJ2-7 and V is TRBV2; 9 bases line up with TRBD1. The CDR3 is 14 amino acids. Losses at the gene ends were 5 bases for V and 6 bases for J; bases not matched to a gene: 8. Germline lookup yields CDR1 SNHLY and CDR2 FYNNEI. The CDR3, as DNA: TGTGCCAGCAGTCTGGACAGGGGATTAAGCGAGCAGTACTTC. Its protein product is CASSLDRGLSEQYF. Filled out from reference TRBV2 and TRBJ2-7, the complete variable domain reads EPEVTQTPSHQVTQMGQEVILRCVPISNHLYFYWYRQILGQKVEFLVSFYNNEISEKSEIFDDQFSVERPDGSNFTLKIRSTKLEDSAMYFCASSLDRGLSEQYFGPGTRLTVT.

The chain employs TRBV11-3 and TRBJ2-7; the D gene is possibly TRBD1 (5 bases). The V end lost 5 bases, the J end lost 4 bases, and 15 bases lay between the germline ends. The CDR3 runs 14 residues. CDR1 is SGHNT and CDR2 is YENEEA in the germline V gene. DNA of the CDR3: TGTGCCAGCAGCCCGACCCCCGACAGTTACGAGCAGTACTTC. Amino acids: CASSPTPDSYEQYF.

The chain employs TRBV13 and TRBJ1-2; 7 nucleotides agree with TRBD1. Germline CDR1 and CDR2: PRHDT and FYEKMQ (reference sequence). The CDR3 runs to 16 residues. With V trimmed by 1 base and J by 5 bases, 10 bases remained unmatched. CDR3 in amino acids: CASSLVETGKMYGYTF. Written as DNA, the CDR3 is TGTGCCAGCAGCTTAGTTGAGACAGGGAAAATGTATGGCTACACCTTC.

V and J are TRBV3-1 (or the pseudogene TRBV3-2) and TRBJ2-5, with 11 nucleotides matching TRBD2. This CDR3 spans 16 amino acids. V was pared by 1 base and J by 5 bases, with 6 bases of the junction left unmatched. Germline V gene lookup returns CDR1 LGHDT and CDR2 YNNKEL (reference sequence). CDR3 DNA: TGTGCCAGCAGCCAAGGGCTAGCGGGGGGCGGCGAGACCCAGTACTTC. This codes for CASSQGLAGGGETQYF.

This clone was seen only once. The J gene is TRBJ2-7, the V gene TRBV5-4; D gene unclear. The CDR3 contains 15 residues. Per the germline V gene, CDR1 is SGHNT and CDR2 is YYREEE (reference sequence). The V end lost 2 bases, the J end lost 1 base, and 13 bases lay between the germline ends. The CDR3 DNA follows: TGTGCCAGCAGCTTCTATCGCGGTGATTCCTACGAGCAGTACTTC. It translates to CASSFYRGDSYEQYF.

The chain uses TRBV6-5 and TRBJ1-2; D is unclear. Germline V gene data show CDR1 as MNHEY and CDR2 as SVGAGI. The CDR3 loop spans 15 amino acids. The V gene lost 2 bases and the J gene lost 5 bases, with 15 bases spanning the gap. The CDR3 DNA reads TGTGCCAGCAGTTACACGCGGGGTCTAAAGTATGGCTACACCTTC. Amino acid sequence: CASSYTRGLKYGYTF.

The rearrangement links TRBV4-1 to TRBJ1-1; D is unclear. V lost 6 bases and J lost 0, with 11 bases in between. The germline V gene has CDR1 MGHRA and CDR2 YSYEKL. CDR3 length: 14 amino acids. As DNA, the CDR3 is TGCGCCAGCAGGCCAACAGAGATGAACACTGAAGCTTTCTTT. This codes for CASRPTEMNTEAFF.

The chain has TRBV19 and TRBJ1-5, with 11 positions matching TRBD1. CDR3 size: 17 residues. In germline, CDR1 is LNHDA, CDR2 SQIVND (reference sequence). V lost 6 bases to trimming and J lost 2 bases; unmatched junction nucleotides: 9. DNA for the CDR3: TGTGCCAGTAGAGCCCTCGGACAGGGGGCGGGCAATCAGCCCCAGCATTTT. Translating it yields CASRALGQGAGNQPQHF.

This chain uses TRBV7-8 with TRBJ1-5; the D gene is possibly TRBD1 (6 bases). The V gene lost 4 bases and the J gene lost 3 bases, with 10 bases spanning the gap. The CDR3 has 14 amino acids. The germline V gene has CDR1 SGHVS and CDR2 FQNEAQ. The CDR3 here is CASSYGQLNQPQHF. CDR3 bases: TGTGCCAGCAGCTATGGACAGCTCAATCAGCCCCAGCATTTT.

This rearrangement joins TRBV9 to TRBJ2-7, with TRBD2 matching over 8 bases. The trim removed 4 bases at V and 1 base at J, leaving 13 bases unmatched. The CDR3 extends over 17 amino acids. CDR1 is SGDLS, CDR2 YYNGEE, per germline. The chain's CDR3 is CASSPERGVAGSYEQYF. The CDR3 nucleotides are TGTGCCAGCAGCCCCGAGCGAGGGGTAGCGGGGTCCTACGAGCAGTACTTC.

Here the CDR3 reads CASRVDRVGGYTF. The CDR3 nucleotides are TGTGCCAGCAGAGTAGACAGGGTAGGTGGCTACACCTTC. This chain uses TRBV12-3 or TRBV12-4 with TRBJ1-2; 7 nucleotides align to TRBD1. V was clipped by 6 bases and J by 7 bases; unmatched bases: 8. There are 13 residues in the CDR3.

Only one count was recorded for this clone. This CDR3 is CASSEVTLRGTGELFF. DNA for the CDR3: TGTGCCAGCAGTGAAGTCACACTCCGAGGCACCGGGGAGCTGTTTTTT. V gene TRBV6-1 combines with J gene TRBJ2-2; no reliable D call. Between the trimmed V and J ends, which lost 1 base and 4 bases, there was a span of 13 bases. Germline CDR1 reads MNHNS; CDR2 reads SASEGT. The CDR3 extends over 16 amino acids.

This chain uses TRBV4-3 with TRBJ1-1, with 10 nucleotides matching TRBD1. The CDR3 sequence is 16 residues long. V lost 4 bases and J lost 0; bases outside the gene matches: 5. The germline gives CDR1 LGHNA, CDR2 YSLEER. The CDR3 DNA sequence: TGCGCCAGCAGCCCTGGACAGGGGGGAATGAACACTGAAGCTTTCTTT. The encoded protein is CASSPGQGGMNTEAFF.

The CDR3 bases are TGCAGCGTCGACAGGGCAGATACGCAGTATTTT. Translation: CSVDRADTQYF. The J gene is TRBJ2-3, the V gene TRBV29-1, with 7 nucleotides matching TRBD1. This CDR3 region has 11 residues. J was trimmed by 4 bases and V by 6 bases; bases with no gene match: 1. Per the germline V gene, CDR1 is SQVTM and CDR2 is ANQGSEA.

The CDR3 region has the DNA TGTGCCAGCAGCCAAGATCGAGCGACAGTCTCTGGAAACACCATATATTTT. The encoded protein is CASSQDRATVSGNTIYF. The rearrangement uses TRBV3-1 (or the pseudogene TRBV3-2) and TRBJ1-3, with D maybe TRBD1 (5 bases). Trimming removed 0 bases at V and 0 bases at J, with 12 bases between. The CDR3 runs 17 residues. Germline-derived CDR1 and CDR2 are LGHDT and YNNKEL (reference sequence).

The chain uses TRBV5-5 and TRBJ2-5, with D hard to call. Looked up from germline, CDR1 is SGHKS and CDR2 is YYEKEE (reference sequence). The CDR3 has 13 residues. V was pared by 0 bases and J by 2 bases, with 5 bases between. CDR3 loop: CASSLVSQETQYF. The DNA for the CDR3 is TGTGCCAGCAGCTTGGTTAGTCAAGAGACCCAGTACTTC.

The genes are TRBV6-2 or TRBV6-3 and TRBJ2-5; TRBD2 agrees at 7 bases. CDR3 length: 14 residues. Germline V lookup: CDR1 MNHEY, CDR2 SVGEGT. Trimming cost V 5 bases and J 0 bases; bases outside gene matches: 3. The chain's CDR3 is CASSPGGNQETQYF. CDR3 nucleotides: TGTGCCAGCAGTCCCGGGGGGAACCAAGAGACCCAGTACTTC.

This chain joins TRBV7-2 and TRBJ1-3, with 8 bases aligning to TRBD1. Trimming cost V 1 base and J 1 base; bases outside gene matches: 6. There are 17 residues in the CDR3. Germline CDR1 SGHTA, CDR2 FQGNSA. For the CDR3, the DNA is TGTGCCAGCAGCTTAGACCCCAGGGGGCCTTCTGGAAACACCATATATTTT. Translating it yields CASSLDPRGPSGNTIYF. Full variable domain (missing parts from reference TRBV7-2 and TRBJ1-3): GAGVSQSPSNKVTEKGKDVELRCDPISGHTALYWYRQSLGQGLEFLIYFQGNSAPDKSGLPSDRFSAERTGGSVSTLTIQRTQQEDSAVYLCASSLDPRGPSGNTIYFGEGSWLTVV.

DNA of the CDR3: TGTGCCAGCAGCCATGACAGGTTTTCACCCCTCCACTTT. Its translation is CASSHDRFSPLHF. V and J are TRBV14 and TRBJ1-6; tentative D call: TRBD1 (6 bases). Trimming cost V 3 bases and J 9 bases, with 9 bases left between them. CDR1 and CDR2 from the germline V gene are SGHDN and FVKESK. The CDR3 sequence is 13 residues long.